Listed below are T cell receptor beta chains from one sample, sequenced in a study of somatic mutations in cytotoxic T cells in rheumatoid arthritis. Sequenced by immunoSEQ multiplex PCR; TCRdb stores in-frame clones only, minus some. The sample records some 7,400 clones, roughly nine tenths being singletons. Sequencing was done on a sample of CD8+ T cells sorted from blood. The receptors here all came from a woman between 65 and 79 years old with rheumatoid arthritis. Both conserved end residues are part of each CDR3. D genes are given only for firm matches. Some rows mark clone size as missing; the rest say once, few, many or name a class of expanded clone.

J gene,D gene,V gene,CDR3 length,clone size,CDR3 protein,CDR3 DNA
TRBJ2-7,.,TRBV5-5,16,few,CASSLSGGAWRNEQYF,TGTGCCAGCAGCTTGTCTGGGGGCGCATGGAGGAACGAGCAGTACTTC
TRBJ2-2,TRBD2,TRBV13,18,.,CASTQQGRLAGWTGELFF,TGTGCCAGCACTCAACAGGGGCGACTAGCGGGATGGACCGGGGAGCTGTTTTTT
TRBJ2-2,.,TRBV29-1,15,.,CSVEVSRAGTGELFF,TGCAGCGTTGAAGTTAGCAGGGCCGGTACCGGGGAGCTGTTTTTT
TRBJ1-4,TRBD1,TRBV27,16,.,CASSLGKGARGEKLFF,TGTGCCAGCAGTTTAGGTAAGGGGGCGCGGGGTGAAAAACTGTTTTTT
TRBJ2-7,TRBD2,TRBV4-2,17,.,CASSQEALAGGPYEQYF,TGTGCCAGCAGCCAAGAAGCTCTAGCGGGAGGGCCGTACGAGCAGTACTTC
TRBJ1-1,TRBD1,TRBV7-9,15,once,CATNRGQGANTEAFF,TGTGCCACCAACCGGGGACAGGGGGCAAACACTGAAGCTTTCTTT
TRBJ1-5,TRBD1,TRBV2,14,.,CASNSQGADQPQHF,TGTGCCAGCAATTCACAGGGGGCGGACCAGCCCCAGCATTTT
TRBJ2-5,.,TRBV4-3,16,.,CASSGQGLDAVWAQYF,TGCGCCAGCAGCGGGCAGGGACTGGACGCAGTTTGGGCCCAGTACTTC
TRBJ2-3,TRBD2,TRBV9,15,once,CASSPRAGGADTQYF,TGTGCCAGCAGCCCGAGAGCGGGGGGAGCAGATACGCAGTATTTT
TRBJ1-5,.,TRBV19,15,few,CASRKDSLSNQPQHF,TGTGCCAGTAGAAAAGACAGTCTGAGCAATCAGCCCCAGCATTTT
TRBJ1-1,.,TRBV5-6,14,.,CASSLYGMNTEAFF,TGTGCCAGCAGCTTGTACGGGATGAACACTGAAGCTTTCTTT
TRBJ2-7,.,TRBV4-1,12,.,CASSPRGSEQYF,TGCGCCAGCAGCCCAAGAGGGTCCGAGCAGTACTTC
TRBJ2-1,TRBD1,TRBV5-1,18,.,CASSLGQVYSLYNNEQFF,TGCGCCAGCAGCCTCGGACAGGTATATTCCCTTTACAACAATGAGCAGTTCTTC
TRBJ2-7,.,TRBV7-9,13,.,CASSLRGSYEQYF,TGTGCCAGCAGCTTACGAGGGTCCTACGAGCAGTACTTC
TRBJ2-3,TRBD2,TRBV5-3,15,.,CARGASGSGTDTQYF,TGTGCCAGGGGAGCCAGCGGGAGTGGTACAGATACGCAGTATTTT
TRBJ1-3,.,TRBV11-3,18,.,CASSLDPLLQGSGNTIYF,TGTGCCAGCAGCTTAGATCCTCTTTTACAGGGTTCTGGAAACACCATATATTTT
TRBJ2-1,TRBD2,TRBV7-6,14,.,CASSSSGRVYEQFF,TGTGCCAGCAGCTCGAGCGGGAGAGTCTATGAGCAGTTCTTC
TRBJ2-7,.,TRBV11-2,13,.,CVPEAEGGYEQYF,TGTGTCCCTGAAGCCGAGGGTGGGTACGAGCAGTACTTC
TRBJ2-5,TRBD2,TRBV5-5,18,.,CASSYLLGLAGLQETQYF,TGTGCCAGCAGCTACCTACTCGGACTAGCGGGGCTCCAAGAGACCCAGTACTTC
TRBJ1-4,.,TRBV23-1,15,.,CASSQSPPEGEKLFF,TGCGCCAGCAGTCAATCTCCCCCCGAGGGTGAAAAACTGTTTTTT
TRBJ2-3,TRBD1,TRBV11-2,14,.,CASSPGTGADTQYF,TGTGCCAGCAGCCCCGGGACAGGGGCAGATACGCAGTATTTT
TRBJ1-4,.,TRBV2,12,few,CASRGSNEKLFF,TGTGCCAGCAGGGGCTCTAATGAAAAACTGTTTTTT
TRBJ2-7,.,TRBV23-1,15,.,CASSQSYPGVYEQYF,TGCGCCAGCAGTCAATCGTATCCGGGGGTCTACGAGCAGTACTTC
TRBJ2-7,TRBD2,TRBV10-2,14,.,CASKLGLAIYEQYF,TGCGCCAGCAAGCTGGGACTAGCGATCTACGAGCAGTACTTC
TRBJ2-7,TRBD1,TRBV7-6,13,.,CASSDGTGIEQYF,TGTGCCAGCAGCGACGGGACAGGTATAGAGCAGTACTTC
TRBJ1-3,.,TRBV29-1,15,.,CSVEWARESGNTIYF,TGCAGCGTTGAATGGGCCAGGGAATCTGGAAACACCATATATTTT
TRBJ1-1,TRBD1,TRBV6-1,14,.,CASSVGTGLPEAFF,TGTGCCAGCAGTGTAGGGACAGGGCTCCCTGAAGCTTTCTTT
TRBJ2-3,TRBD2,TRBV27,16,.,CASSIWASGGKDTQYF,TGTGCCAGCAGTATATGGGCTAGCGGGGGCAAGGATACGCAGTATTTT
TRBJ2-5,TRBD1,TRBV5-1,15,.,CASRPGTGGSETQYF,TGCGCCAGCAGGCCCGGGACAGGGGGTTCAGAGACCCAGTACTTC
TRBJ2-2,.,TRBV11-3,12,.,CASSVGPGELFF,TGTGCCAGCAGCGTGGGCCCCGGGGAGCTGTTTTTT
TRBJ1-1,TRBD1,TRBV6-5,15,.,CASIGDSFMNTEAFF,TGTGCCAGCATCGGGGACAGCTTTATGAACACTGAAGCTTTCTTT
TRBJ2-3,TRBD2,TRBV9,15,.,CASSVGGTITDTQYF,TGTGCCAGCAGCGTAGGTGGGACTATCACAGATACGCAGTATTTT
TRBJ2-7,TRBD1,TRBV5-4,14,.,CASSSWDRDYEQYF,TGTGCCAGCAGCTCATGGGACAGGGACTACGAGCAGTACTTC
TRBJ2-5,TRBD2,TRBV19,15,.,CASSIGAGGAETQYF,TGTGCCAGTAGTATAGGTGCCGGGGGGGCGGAGACCCAGTACTTC
TRBJ1-4,.,TRBV9,12,.,CASSGQGEKLFF,TGTGCCAGCAGCGGGCAGGGTGAAAAACTGTTTTTT
TRBJ2-6,TRBD1,TRBV7-9,18,.,CASSARQGTYSGANVLTF,TGTGCCAGCAGCGCCCGACAGGGGACCTACTCTGGGGCCAACGTCCTGACTTTC
TRBJ2-3,.,TRBV5-4,16,.,CASSLGSIFGTDTQYF,TGTGCCAGCAGCTTGGGGTCTATATTCGGCACAGATACGCAGTATTTT
TRBJ2-2,.,TRBV13,14,.,CASSPQGWGGELFF,TGTGCCAGCAGCCCCCAGGGTTGGGGCGGGGAGCTGTTTTTT
TRBJ2-1,.,TRBV7-9,12,.,CASSLGGDEQFF,TGTGCCAGCAGCTTAGGGGGGGATGAGCAGTTCTTC
TRBJ1-1,.,TRBV21-1,13,few,CASSEEGATEAFF,TGTGCCAGCAGCGAGGAGGGAGCCACTGAAGCTTTCTTT
TRBJ2-7,.,TRBV19,14,.,CASTPTQTTYEQYF,TGTGCCAGTACCCCCACTCAGACAACCTACGAGCAGTACTTC
TRBJ2-7,TRBD1,TRBV2,14,.,CASNRQGAVDEQYF,TGTGCCAGCAACCGACAGGGGGCGGTTGACGAGCAGTACTTC